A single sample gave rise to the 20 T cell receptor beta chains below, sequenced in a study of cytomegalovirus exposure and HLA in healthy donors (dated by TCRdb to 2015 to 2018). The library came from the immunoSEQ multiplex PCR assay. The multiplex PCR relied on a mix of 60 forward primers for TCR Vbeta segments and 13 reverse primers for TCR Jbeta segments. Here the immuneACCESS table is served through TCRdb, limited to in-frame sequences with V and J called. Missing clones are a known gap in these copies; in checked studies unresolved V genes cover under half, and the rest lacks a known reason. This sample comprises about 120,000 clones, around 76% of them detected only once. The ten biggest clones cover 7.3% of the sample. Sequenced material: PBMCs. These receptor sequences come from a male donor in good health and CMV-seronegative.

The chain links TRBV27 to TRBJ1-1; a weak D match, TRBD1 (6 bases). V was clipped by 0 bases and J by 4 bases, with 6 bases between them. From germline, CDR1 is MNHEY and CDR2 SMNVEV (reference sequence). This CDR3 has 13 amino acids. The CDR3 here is CASSLSGGTEAFF. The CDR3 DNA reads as TGTGCCAGCAGTTTATCAGGGGGCACTGAAGCTTTCTTT.

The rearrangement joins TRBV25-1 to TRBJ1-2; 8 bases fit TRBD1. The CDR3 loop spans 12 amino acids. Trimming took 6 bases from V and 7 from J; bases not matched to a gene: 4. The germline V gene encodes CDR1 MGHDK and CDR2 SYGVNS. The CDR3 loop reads CASRDRVTGYTF. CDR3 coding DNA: TGTGCCAGCAGGGACAGGGTAACTGGCTACACCTTC.

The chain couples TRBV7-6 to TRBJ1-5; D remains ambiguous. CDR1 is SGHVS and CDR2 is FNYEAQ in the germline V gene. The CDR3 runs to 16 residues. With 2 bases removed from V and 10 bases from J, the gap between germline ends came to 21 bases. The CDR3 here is CASSLMAGQVLKPQHF. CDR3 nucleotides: TGTGCCAGCAGCTTAATGGCTGGGCAGGTCTTGAAACCCCAGCATTTT.

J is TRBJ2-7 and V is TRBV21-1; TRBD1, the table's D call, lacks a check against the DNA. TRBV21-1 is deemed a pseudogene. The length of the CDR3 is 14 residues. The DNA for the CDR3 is TGTGCCAGCAAAAGATCGGGACAGCTCTACGAGCAGTACTTC. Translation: CASKRSGQLYEQYF.

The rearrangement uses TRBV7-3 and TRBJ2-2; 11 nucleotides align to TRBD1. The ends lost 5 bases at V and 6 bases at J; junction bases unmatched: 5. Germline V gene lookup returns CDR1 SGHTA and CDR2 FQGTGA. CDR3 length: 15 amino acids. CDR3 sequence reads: CASSPLGQGAGELFF. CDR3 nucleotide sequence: TGTGCCAGCAGCCCATTGGGACAGGGGGCCGGGGAGCTGTTTTTT.

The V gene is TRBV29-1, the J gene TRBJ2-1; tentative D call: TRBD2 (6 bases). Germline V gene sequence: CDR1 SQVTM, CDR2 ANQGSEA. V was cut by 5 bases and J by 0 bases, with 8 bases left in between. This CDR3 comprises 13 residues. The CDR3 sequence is CSVPGLSYNEQFF. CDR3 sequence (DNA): TGCAGCGTTCCGGGACTCTCCTACAATGAGCAGTTCTTC.

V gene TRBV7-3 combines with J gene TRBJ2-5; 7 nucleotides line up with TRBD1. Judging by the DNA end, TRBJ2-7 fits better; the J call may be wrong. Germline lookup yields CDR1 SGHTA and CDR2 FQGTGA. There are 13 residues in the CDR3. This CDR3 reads CASSSTPGGEQYF. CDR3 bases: TGTGCCAGCAGCTCAACCCCAGGGGGCGAGCAGTACTTC.

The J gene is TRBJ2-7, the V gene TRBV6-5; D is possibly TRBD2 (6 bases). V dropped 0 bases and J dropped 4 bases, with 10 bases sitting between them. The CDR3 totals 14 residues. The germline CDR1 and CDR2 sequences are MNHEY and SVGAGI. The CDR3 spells CASSYSGGRYEQYF. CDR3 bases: TGTGCCAGCAGTTACTCCGGGGGTCGGTACGAGCAGTACTTC.

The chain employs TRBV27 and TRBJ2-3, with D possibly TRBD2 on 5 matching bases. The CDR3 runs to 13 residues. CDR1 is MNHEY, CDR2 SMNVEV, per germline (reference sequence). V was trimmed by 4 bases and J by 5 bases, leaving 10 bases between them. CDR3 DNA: TGTGCCAGCAGTTCCACACTAGTAGATACGCAGTATTTT. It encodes CASSSTLVDTQYF.

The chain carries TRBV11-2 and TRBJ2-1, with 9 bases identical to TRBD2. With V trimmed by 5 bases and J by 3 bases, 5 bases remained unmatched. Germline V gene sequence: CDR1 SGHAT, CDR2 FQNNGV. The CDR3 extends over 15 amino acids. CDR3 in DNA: TGTGCCAGCAGCCGGTTAGCGGGAGACTACAATGAGCAGTTCTTC. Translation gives CASSRLAGDYNEQFF.

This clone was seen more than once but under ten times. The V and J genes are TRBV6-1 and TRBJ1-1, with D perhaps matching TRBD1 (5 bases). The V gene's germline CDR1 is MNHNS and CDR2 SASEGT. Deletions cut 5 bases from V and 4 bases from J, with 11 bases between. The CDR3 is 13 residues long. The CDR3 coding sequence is TGTGCCAGCAGTACACCGGGACTCACTGAAGCTTTCTTT. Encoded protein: CASSTPGLTEAFF.

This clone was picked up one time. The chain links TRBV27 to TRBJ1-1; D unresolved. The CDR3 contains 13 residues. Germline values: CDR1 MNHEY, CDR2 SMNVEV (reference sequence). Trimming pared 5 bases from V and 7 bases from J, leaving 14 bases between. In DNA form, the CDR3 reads TGTGCCAGCAGTCCCAGGATCGGAAATGAAGCTTTCTTT. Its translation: CASSPRIGNEAFF.

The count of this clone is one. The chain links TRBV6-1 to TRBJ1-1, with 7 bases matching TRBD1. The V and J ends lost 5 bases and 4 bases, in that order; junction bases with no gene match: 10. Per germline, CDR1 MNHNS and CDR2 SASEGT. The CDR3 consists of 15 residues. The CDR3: CASSSRQGWVTEAFF. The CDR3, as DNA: TGTGCCAGCAGTTCCCGACAGGGATGGGTCACTGAAGCTTTCTTT.

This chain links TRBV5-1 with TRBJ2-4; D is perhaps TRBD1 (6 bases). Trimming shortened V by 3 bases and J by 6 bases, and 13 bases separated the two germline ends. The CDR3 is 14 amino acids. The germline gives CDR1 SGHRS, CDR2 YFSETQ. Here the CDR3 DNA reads TGCGCCAGCAGCTCGGACATAGGGGGAAACATTCAGTACTTC. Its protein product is CASSSDIGGNIQYF.

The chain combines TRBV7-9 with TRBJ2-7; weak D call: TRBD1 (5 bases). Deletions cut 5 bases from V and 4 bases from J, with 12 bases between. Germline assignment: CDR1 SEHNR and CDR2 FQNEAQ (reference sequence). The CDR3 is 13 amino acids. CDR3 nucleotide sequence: TGTGCCAGCAGCGTACAGACAGTATACGAGCAGTACTTC. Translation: CASSVQTVYEQYF.

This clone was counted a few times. In nucleotides, the CDR3 is TGTGCCAGCAGCCTAGTTGGGGGGGCGCAGGAAAAACTGTTTTTT. It encodes CASSLVGGAQEKLFF. The chain joins TRBV5-6 to TRBJ1-4; D perhaps matches TRBD1 (6 bases). Germline V gene sequence: CDR1 SGHDT, CDR2 YYEEEE. This CDR3 is built from 15 residues. Trimming stripped 4 bases from V and 8 bases from J, with 18 bases between.

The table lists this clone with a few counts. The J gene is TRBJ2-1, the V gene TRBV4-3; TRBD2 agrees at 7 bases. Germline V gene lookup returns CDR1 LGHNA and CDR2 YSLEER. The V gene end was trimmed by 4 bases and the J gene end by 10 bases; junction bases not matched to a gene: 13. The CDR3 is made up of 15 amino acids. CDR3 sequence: CASSPTSLIVWEQFF. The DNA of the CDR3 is TGCGCCAGCAGCCCGACTAGCCTAATAGTATGGGAGCAGTTCTTC.

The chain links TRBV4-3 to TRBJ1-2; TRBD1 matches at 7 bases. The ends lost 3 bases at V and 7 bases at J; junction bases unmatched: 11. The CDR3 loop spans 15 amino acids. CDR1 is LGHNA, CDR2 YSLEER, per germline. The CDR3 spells CASSQAWTGASGYTF. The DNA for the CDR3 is TGCGCCAGCAGCCAGGCGTGGACAGGCGCAAGTGGCTACACCTTC.

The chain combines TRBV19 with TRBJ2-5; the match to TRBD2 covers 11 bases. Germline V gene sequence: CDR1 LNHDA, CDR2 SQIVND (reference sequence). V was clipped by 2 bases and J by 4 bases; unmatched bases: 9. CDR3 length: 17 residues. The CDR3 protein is CASSITFSGTSGETQYF. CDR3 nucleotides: TGTGCCAGTAGTATAACCTTCTCCGGGACTAGCGGAGAGACCCAGTACTTC.

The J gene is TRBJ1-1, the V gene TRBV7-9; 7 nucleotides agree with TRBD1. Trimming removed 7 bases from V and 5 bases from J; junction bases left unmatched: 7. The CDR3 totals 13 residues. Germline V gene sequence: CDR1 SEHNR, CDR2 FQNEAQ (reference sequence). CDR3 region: CASTQTGTTEAFF. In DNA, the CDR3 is TGTGCCAGCACTCAGACAGGGACTACTGAAGCTTTCTTT.